The rows below give T cell receptor beta chains drawn from one sample of a study of CD8 T cells in ankylosing spondylitis. TCRdb analysed the 5' RACE reads with MiXCR anew, one entry per CDR3 protein. The data contain 350,000 to 450,000 distinct CDR3 sequences, roughly 27% of them singletons. The sample comprised blood, either unsorted or a sorted T cell fraction (not recorded which). The receptors were gathered from a male donor with ankylosing spondylitis. Both conserved end residues are trimmed from each CDR3. Size values are once, few and many counts, or a class for expanded clones, and some rows have none.

V: TRBV3-1
size: .
J: TRBJ1-2
CDR3: ASSQGQGALYGYT

V: TRBV30
size: .
J: TRBJ1-4
CDR3: AWSGGSATNEKLF

V: TRBV14
size: few
J: TRBJ2-1
CDR3: ASSPVGGRAGNEQF

V: TRBV6-1
size: .
J: TRBJ1-6
CDR3: ASNLLRALDSPLH

V: TRBV7-9
size: few
J: TRBJ2-7
CDR3: ASSSGPGGYEQY

V: TRBV18
size: few
J: TRBJ1-1
CDR3: ASSPSRESTEAF

V: TRBV7-2
size: .
J: TRBJ2-7
CDR3: ASSLVLAGGAYEQY

V: TRBV7-2
size: few
J: TRBJ1-2
CDR3: ASTQTPGARGYT

V: TRBV20-1
size: .
J: TRBJ2-1
CDR3: SASFSGRAESYNEQF

V: TRBV12-3/TRBV12-4
size: many
J: TRBJ1-5
CDR3: ASSPHSNQPQH

V: TRBV4-1
size: .
J: TRBJ1-5
CDR3: ASSQEAYQPQH

V: TRBV20-1
size: .
J: TRBJ2-3
CDR3: SATTGGKADTQY

V: TRBV29-1
size: .
J: TRBJ2-1
CDR3: SVMDHRSYNEQF

V: TRBV6-1
size: .
J: TRBJ1-2
CDR3: ASSGTTGARGYT

V: TRBV30
size: .
J: TRBJ1-5
CDR3: AWSVVTGSSNQPQH

V: TRBV10-2
size: few
J: TRBJ2-3
CDR3: ASSDGSTDTQY

V: TRBV5-1
size: .
J: TRBJ1-3
CDR3: ASSLAPTDSGNTIY

V: TRBV5-1
size: few
J: TRBJ2-3
CDR3: ASSFGLAGTDTQY

V: TRBV12-3/TRBV12-4
size: many
J: TRBJ1-2
CDR3: ASSPWDSPTSYGYT

V: TRBV7-2
size: few
J: TRBJ2-6
CDR3: ASSLVPRSTGANVLT